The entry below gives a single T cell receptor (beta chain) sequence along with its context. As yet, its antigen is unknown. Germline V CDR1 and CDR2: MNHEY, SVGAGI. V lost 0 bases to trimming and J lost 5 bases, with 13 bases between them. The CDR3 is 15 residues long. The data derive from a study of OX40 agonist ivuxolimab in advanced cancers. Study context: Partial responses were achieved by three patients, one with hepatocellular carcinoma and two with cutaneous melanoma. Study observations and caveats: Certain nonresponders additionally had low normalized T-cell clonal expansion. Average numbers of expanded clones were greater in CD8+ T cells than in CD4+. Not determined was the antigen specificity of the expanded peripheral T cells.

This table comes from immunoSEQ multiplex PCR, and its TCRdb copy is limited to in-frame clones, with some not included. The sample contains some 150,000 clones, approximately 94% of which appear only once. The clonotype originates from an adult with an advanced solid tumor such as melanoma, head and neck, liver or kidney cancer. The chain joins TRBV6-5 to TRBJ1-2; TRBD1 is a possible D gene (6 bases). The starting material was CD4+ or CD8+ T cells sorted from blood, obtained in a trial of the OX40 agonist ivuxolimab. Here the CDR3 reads CASSYSVTGGYGYTF. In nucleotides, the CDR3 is TGTGCCAGCAGTTACTCAGTGACAGGAGGATATGGCTACACCTTC.